Presented here are 7 T cell receptor beta chains from one specimen sequenced in a study of tumor-infiltrating lymphocytes in primary liver carcinoma. TCR beta cDNA was prepared out of about 530 ng total RNA by means of a constant-region primer. Employing slightly modified ARM-PCR, three nested multiplex PCR rounds were run, and these gave rise to the TCR beta libraries. TRBV1-TRBV30 forward primers paired with a C-beta reverse primer drove the first two PCR rounds, ten to eleven cycles each. In TCRdb, the multiplex PCR reads were re-called with MiXCR into one record per CDR3 protein. This sample has tens of thousands of distinct CDR3 sequences, with 79% found just once. Co-extraction yielded RNA and DNA from approximately 20-30 mg of unsorted bulk tissue. Input material: liver tumor tissue from sampling region 4. This sample's subset: tumor region T4, right-lateral pole. The receptors derive from a woman in her twenties or thirties with primary liver carcinoma and hepatitis B virus infection.

Within the sample, this clonotype is large (0.1 to 1%). The chain combines TRBV29-1 with TRBJ2-1, with D uncertain. The V end lost 6 bases, the J end lost 7 bases, and 7 bases lay between the germline ends. Germline V CDR1 and CDR2: SQVTM, ANQGSEA. CDR3 length: 10 residues. The CDR3 DNA is TGCAGCGTAGATCAAAATGAGCAGTTCTTC. Its protein is CSVDQNEQFF.

The rearrangement joins TRBV6-5 to TRBJ2-2; D is possibly TRBD1 or TRBD2 (6 bases each). Germline CDR1 is MNHEY and CDR2 is SVGAGI. V lost 5 bases, J lost 14 bases, and 24 bases lay in between. The CDR3 runs to 15 residues. CDR3 nucleotide sequence: TGTGCCAGCAGTCACGCAGTGGACGGCACCGGGGGCCTGTTTTTT. Protein product: CASSHAVDGTGGLFF.

To note about this clonotype: Sequence at one end of the junction differs from germline and may be a read error. V gene TRBV24-1 combines with J gene TRBJ2-1; perhaps TRBD1 as D (6 bases). CDR1 is KGHDR and CDR2 is SFDVKD in the germline V gene. CDR3 size: 15 residues. In nucleotides, the CDR3 is TGTGCCGCCAGGGAAAAGGACAGCACCTACAATGAGCAGTTCTTC. Protein product: CAAREKDSTYNEQFF.

Ten or more counts support this clonotype. Its ends do not fully match the called genes, so a read error is possible. The rearrangement joins TRBV11-2 to TRBJ2-7; 8 bases match TRBD1. CDR1 is SGHAT and CDR2 is FQNNGV in the germline V gene. This CDR3 has 15 residues. The CDR3 is CASSSGTGRTYKQYF. The CDR3 coding sequence is TGTGCCAGCAGCTCGGGGACAGGCCGGACCTACAAGCAGTACTTC.

About this clonotype itself: An end of the junction differs from the germline gene, which may be a read error. The chain recombines TRBV5-5 with TRBJ2-7; D perhaps matches TRBD1 (5 bases). CDR1 SGHKS and CDR2 YYEKEE come from the germline V gene (reference sequence). This CDR3 has 14 residues. CDR3 in amino acids: CASSLEQAIYEQYF. CDR3 bases: TGTGCTAGCAGCCTCGAACAGGCTATCTATGAGCAGTACTTC.

In regard to this clonotype: An end of the junction does not agree with germline; a read error may underlie this. The chain has TRBV6-1 and TRBJ2-7; 10 bases match TRBD1. This CDR3 spans 15 amino acids. Germline V gives CDR1 MNHNS, CDR2 SASEGT. CDR3 sequence (DNA): TGTGTCAGCAGTGACGGGACAGGGGTGCGATGGGAGCAGTACTTC. Translating gives CVSSDGTGVRWEQYF.

This clonotype was seen only a few times. The junction departs from germline at one end; a sequencing error may be responsible. V usage is TRBV5-4 and J usage is TRBJ1-6; tentative D call: TRBD1 (5 bases). This CDR3 is built from 15 residues. Germline V gene sequence: CDR1 SGHNT, CDR2 YYREEE (reference sequence). Written as DNA, the CDR3 is TGTGCCAGCAGCCCAAGGGCGGGGGGTAATTCACCTCTCTACTTT. Amino acid sequence: CASSPRAGGNSPLYF.